These T cell receptor beta chains were read from a single sample in a study of cytomegalovirus exposure and HLA in healthy donors. Sequencing was performed with immunoSEQ multiplex PCR; in TCRdb, only in-frame clones are kept and a portion is missing. This sample's clone table lists about 160,000 clones. Sequenced sample: PBMCs. The receptor source for this set is a woman between 55 and 75 years old in good health and CMV-seronegative. CDR3s include the opening cysteine and the closing phenylalanine or tryptophan. A D gene is named only where the DNA matches it firmly.

V	D	J	DNA	CDR3
TRBV27	NA	TRBJ2-1	TGTGCCAGCAGTTTAATCGCGGGGGCCCCTTACAATGAGCAGTTCTTC	CASSLIAGAPYNEQFF
TRBV7-2	NA	TRBJ1-1	TGTGCCAGCAGCCCGGGACTTAAGAACACTGAAGCTTTCTTT	CASSPGLKNTEAFF
TRBV5-4	NA	TRBJ2-6	TGTGCCAGCAGCCCCCTAGGGGGAGACTCTGGGGCCAACGTCCTGACTTTC	CASSPLGGDSGANVLTF
TRBV9	NA	TRBJ1-5	TGTGCCAGCAGCCCAGCGGGGGGCATCGGTAGCCAGCCCCAGCATTTT	CASSPAGGIGSQPQHF
TRBV5-1	TRBD1	TRBJ1-2	TGCGCCAGCAGCTTCGGACAGGGGGCGATCTATGGCTACACCTTC	CASSFGQGAIYGYTF
TRBV6-1	TRBD1	TRBJ2-7	TGTGCCAGCGGCCCCCAGGGGGCTTCCTACGAGCAGTACTTC	CASGPQGASYEQYF
TRBV7-9	TRBD2	TRBJ2-5	TGTGCCAGCAGCTGGTCGGGCGGGGGGGGAGAGACCCAGTACTTC	CASSWSGGGGETQYF
TRBV14	TRBD1	TRBJ1-1	TGTGCCAGCAGCCAAGATTGGGGACAGGGGTCTGAAGCTTTCTTT	CASSQDWGQGSEAFF
TRBV7-3	NA	TRBJ1-3	TGTGCCAGCAGCCTAGGCTCACCCGGAAACACCATATATTTT	CASSLGSPGNTIYF
TRBV7-9	NA	TRBJ2-2	TGTGCCAGCAGCTTCATGGGGGCCCTCACCGGGGAGCTGTTTTTT	CASSFMGALTGELFF
TRBV6-5	NA	TRBJ2-1	TGTGCCAGCAGCTCCTTAGGGCGGACTTACAATGAGCAGTTCTTC	CASSSLGRTYNEQFF
TRBV21-1	NA	TRBJ1-6	TGTGCCAGCAGCAAAGGCGCAGGTTTTAATAATTCACCCCTCCACTTT	CASSKGAGFNNSPLHF
TRBV2	NA	TRBJ1-1	TGTGCCAGCGCCATGGGGGGTGGTACTGAAGCTTTCTTT	CASAMGGGTEAFF
TRBV5-4	NA	TRBJ2-7	TGTGCCAGCAGCTGGGGGGGGCCGGGCGAGCAGTACTTC	CASSWGGPGEQYF
TRBV18	TRBD2	TRBJ2-7	TGTGCCAGCTCCTCCGGGACTAGCGGCTACGAGCAGTACTTC	CASSSGTSGYEQYF
TRBV7-3	NA	TRBJ1-1	TGTGCCAGCAGTCTTGAGGGTGGCTCTGAAGCTTTCTTT	CASSLEGGSEAFF
TRBV5-1	NA	TRBJ1-2	TGCGCCAGCAGCTTGACAGGGTTTATCGGCTACACCTTC	CASSLTGFIGYTF
TRBV5-1	TRBD2	TRBJ2-1	TGCGCCAGCAGCTTCCTAGCGGGAGCCCTATCTGAGCAGTTCTTC	CASSFLAGALSEQFF
TRBV7-9	TRBD1	TRBJ1-1	TGTGCCAGCAGCTTAGCGGAGACAGGGGCGGCTTTCTTT	CASSLAETGAAFF
TRBV6-1	TRBD1	TRBJ1-5	TGTGCCAGCAGAGCGCAGGGGGCTCAGCCCCAGCATTTT	CASRAQGAQPQHF
TRBV19	TRBD2	TRBJ2-1	TGTGCCAGTAGTATGACTAGCGGGAACTACAATGAGCAGTTCTTC	CASSMTSGNYNEQFF
TRBV9	TRBD1	TRBJ2-5	TGTGCCAGCAGCACACTAGGACAGGGTGGGGAGACCCAGTACTTC	CASSTLGQGGETQYF
TRBV7-8	TRBD2	TRBJ2-7	TGTGCCAGCAGCTTAGTGGAAGGAACTAGCGGGAGGGCCGGTCTCTACGAGCAGTACTTC	CASSLVEGTSGRAGLYEQYF
TRBV4-2	TRBD1	TRBJ1-1	TGTGCCAGCAGCCAAGATAATTGGGACAGTAGAGTGAACACTGAAGCTTTCTTT	CASSQDNWDSRVNTEAFF
TRBV7-9	NA	TRBJ2-2	TGTGCCAGCAGCTTAGGGCTCTACACCGGGGAGCTGTTTTTT	CASSLGLYTGELFF
TRBV5-1	NA	TRBJ2-5	TGCGCCAGCAGCCCAGGGGACGGTAAAGAGACCCAGTACTTC	CASSPGDGKETQYF
TRBV6-6	TRBD2	TRBJ2-7	TGTGCCAGCAGTTGGACTAGCGGGTATCAGTACTTC	CASSWTSGYQYF
TRBV4-1	NA	TRBJ2-5	TGCGCCAGCAGCCAAGATCGGCAGGGCCAAGAGACCCAGTACTTC	CASSQDRQGQETQYF
TRBV10-3	NA	TRBJ1-5	TGTGCCATCAGTGAGGAGTCCAATCAGCCCCAGCATTTT	CAISEESNQPQHF
TRBV5-4	NA	TRBJ2-3	TGTGCCAGCAGCTTGGGTGGCGGAAGCACAGATACGCAGTATTTT	CASSLGGGSTDTQYF
TRBV5-1	NA	TRBJ2-3	TGCGCCAGCAGCTTGAACGGCGGCCCCACAGATACGCAGTATTTT	CASSLNGGPTDTQYF
TRBV4-1	TRBD2	TRBJ2-7	TGCGCCAGCAGCCAGACCCCGGGGGGAGGCCCCTACGAGCAGTACTTC	CASSQTPGGGPYEQYF
TRBV2	TRBD2	TRBJ2-1	TGTGCCAGCAGTGTTGGAGGGAGGGGTGAGCAGTTCTTC	CASSVGGRGEQFF
TRBV6-6	TRBD1	TRBJ1-1	TGTGCCAGCAGTAATAGGGGGCAAGTACCTGAAGCTTTCTTT	CASSNRGQVPEAFF
TRBV11-2	NA	TRBJ1-5	TGTGCCAGCAGCTTAGGGACAGAAAGCAATCAGCCCCAGCATTTT	CASSLGTESNQPQHF
TRBV11-3	NA	TRBJ2-7	TGTGCCAGCAGCTATAGGGGGGGACCCTACGAGCAGTACTTC	CASSYRGGPYEQYF
TRBV12-5	TRBD1	TRBJ2-5	TGTGCTAGTGCCCTCAGGGGGGAGACCCAGTACTTC	CASALRGETQYF
TRBV7-9	NA	TRBJ2-3	TGTGCCAGCAGCTTAAGGGGTGATGCCAGCACAGATACGCAGTATTTT	CASSLRGDASTDTQYF